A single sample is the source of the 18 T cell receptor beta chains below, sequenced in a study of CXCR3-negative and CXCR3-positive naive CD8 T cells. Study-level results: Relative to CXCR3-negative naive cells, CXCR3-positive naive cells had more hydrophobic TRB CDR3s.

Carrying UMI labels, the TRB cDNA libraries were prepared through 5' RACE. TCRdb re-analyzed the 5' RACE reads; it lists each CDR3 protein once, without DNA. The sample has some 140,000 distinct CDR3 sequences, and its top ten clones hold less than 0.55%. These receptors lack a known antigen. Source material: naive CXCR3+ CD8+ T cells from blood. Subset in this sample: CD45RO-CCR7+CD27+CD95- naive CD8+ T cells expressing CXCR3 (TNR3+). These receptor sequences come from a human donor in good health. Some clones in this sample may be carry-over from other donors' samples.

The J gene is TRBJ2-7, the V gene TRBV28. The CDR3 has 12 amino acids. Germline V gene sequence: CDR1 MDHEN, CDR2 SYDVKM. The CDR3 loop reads CASSLSPYEQYF.

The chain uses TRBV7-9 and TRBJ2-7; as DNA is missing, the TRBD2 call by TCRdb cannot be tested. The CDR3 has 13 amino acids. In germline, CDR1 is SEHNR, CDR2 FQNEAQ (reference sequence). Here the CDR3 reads CASSFGGTTEQYF.

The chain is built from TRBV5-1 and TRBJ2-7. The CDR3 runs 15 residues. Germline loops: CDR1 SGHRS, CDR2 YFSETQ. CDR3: CASSLAQGLQYEQYF.

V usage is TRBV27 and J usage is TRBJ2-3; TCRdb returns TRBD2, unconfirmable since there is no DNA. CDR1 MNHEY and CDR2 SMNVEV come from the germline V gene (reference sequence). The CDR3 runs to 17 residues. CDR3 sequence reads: CASSLLAGGVSTDTQYF.

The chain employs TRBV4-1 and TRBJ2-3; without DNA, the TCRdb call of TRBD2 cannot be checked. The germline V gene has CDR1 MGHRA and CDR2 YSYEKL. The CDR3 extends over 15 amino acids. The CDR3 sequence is CASSQGVAGTDTQYF.

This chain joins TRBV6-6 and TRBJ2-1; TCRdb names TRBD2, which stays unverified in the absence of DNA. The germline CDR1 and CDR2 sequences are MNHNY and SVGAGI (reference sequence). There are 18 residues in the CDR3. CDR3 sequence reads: CASSPFPGLAGAYNEQFF.

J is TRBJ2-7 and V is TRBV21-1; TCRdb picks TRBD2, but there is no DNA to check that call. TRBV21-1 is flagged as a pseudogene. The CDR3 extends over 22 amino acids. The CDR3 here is CASSKETSGGVFCTQLPYEQYF.

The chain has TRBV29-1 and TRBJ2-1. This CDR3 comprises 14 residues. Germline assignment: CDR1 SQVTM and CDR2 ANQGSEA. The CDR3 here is CSVADLSSYNEQFF.

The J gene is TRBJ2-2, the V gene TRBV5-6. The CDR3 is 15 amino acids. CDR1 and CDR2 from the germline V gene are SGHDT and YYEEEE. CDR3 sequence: CASSWDRGWTGELFF.

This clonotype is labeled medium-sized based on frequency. The CDR3 spells CASSPGLAGYEQYF. The chain couples TRBV5-1 to TRBJ2-7; the D call of TRBD2 rests on TCRdb alone, since no DNA is present to check it. Germline V CDR1 and CDR2: SGHRS, YFSETQ. The CDR3 is 14 residues long.

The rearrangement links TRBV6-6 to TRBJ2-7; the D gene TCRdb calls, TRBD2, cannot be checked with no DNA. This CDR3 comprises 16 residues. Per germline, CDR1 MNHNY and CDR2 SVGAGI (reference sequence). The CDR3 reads CASSTRLAGESYEQYF.

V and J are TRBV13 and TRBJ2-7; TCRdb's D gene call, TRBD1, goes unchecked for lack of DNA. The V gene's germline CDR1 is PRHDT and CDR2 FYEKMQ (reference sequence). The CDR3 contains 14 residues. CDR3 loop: CASSLRGQGDEQYF.

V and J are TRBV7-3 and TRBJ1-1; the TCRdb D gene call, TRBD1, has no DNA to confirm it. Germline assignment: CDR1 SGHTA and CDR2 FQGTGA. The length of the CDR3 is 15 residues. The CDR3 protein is CASSAGTGSWTEAFF.

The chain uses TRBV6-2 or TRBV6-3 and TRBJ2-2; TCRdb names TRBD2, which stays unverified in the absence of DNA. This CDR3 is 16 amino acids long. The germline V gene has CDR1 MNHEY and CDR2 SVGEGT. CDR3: CASRTSGLPFPGELFF.

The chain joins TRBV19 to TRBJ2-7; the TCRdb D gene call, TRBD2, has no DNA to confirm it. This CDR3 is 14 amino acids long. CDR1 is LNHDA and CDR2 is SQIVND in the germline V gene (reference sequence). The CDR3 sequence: CASTSSGGADEQYF.

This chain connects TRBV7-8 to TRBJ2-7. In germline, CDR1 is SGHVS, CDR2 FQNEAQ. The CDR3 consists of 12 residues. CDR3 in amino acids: CASSLTGYEQYF.

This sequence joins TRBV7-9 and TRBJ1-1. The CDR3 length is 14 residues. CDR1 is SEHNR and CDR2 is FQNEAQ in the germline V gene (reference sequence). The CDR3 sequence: CASSPGGPGTEAFF.

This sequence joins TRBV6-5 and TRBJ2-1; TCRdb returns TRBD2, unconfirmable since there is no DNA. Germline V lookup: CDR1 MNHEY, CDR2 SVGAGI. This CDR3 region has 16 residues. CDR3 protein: CASGTSGSWGGNEQFF.